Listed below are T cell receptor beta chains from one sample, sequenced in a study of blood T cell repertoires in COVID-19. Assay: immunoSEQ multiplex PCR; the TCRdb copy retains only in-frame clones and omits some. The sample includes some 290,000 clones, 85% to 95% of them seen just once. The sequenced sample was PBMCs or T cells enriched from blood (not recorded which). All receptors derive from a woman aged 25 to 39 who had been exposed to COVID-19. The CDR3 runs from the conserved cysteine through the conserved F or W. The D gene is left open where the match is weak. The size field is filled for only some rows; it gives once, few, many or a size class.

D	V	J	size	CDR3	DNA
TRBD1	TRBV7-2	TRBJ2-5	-	CASSHLGTEETQYF	TGTGCCAGCAGCCATTTAGGGACAGAAGAGACCCAGTACTTC
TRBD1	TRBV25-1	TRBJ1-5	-	CASSEGAGGHQPQHF	TGTGCCAGCAGTGAGGGGGCAGGGGGGCATCAGCCCCAGCATTTT
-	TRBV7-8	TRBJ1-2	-	CASSLGQRTPVGGYTF	TGTGCCAGCAGCTTAGGTCAGAGGACACCCGTTGGCGGCTACACCTTC
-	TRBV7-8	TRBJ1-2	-	CASSLHNTGYTF	TGTGCCAGCAGCTTACACAACACAGGCTACACCTTC
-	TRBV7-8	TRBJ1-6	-	CASSPHRGGDYNSPLHF	TGTGCCAGCAGTCCTCATCGGGGAGGGGACTATAATTCACCCCTCCACTTT
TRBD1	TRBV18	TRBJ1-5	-	CASSPGQMGAGQPQHF	TGTGCCAGCTCACCGGGACAGATGGGGGCGGGTCAGCCCCAGCATTTT
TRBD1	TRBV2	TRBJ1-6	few	CASSPGGPHNSPLHF	TGTGCCAGCAGCCCAGGGGGTCCCCATAATTCACCCCTCCACTTT
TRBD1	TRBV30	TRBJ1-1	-	CAWSYRGDTEAFF	TGTGCCTGGAGTTACAGGGGGGACACTGAAGCTTTCTTT
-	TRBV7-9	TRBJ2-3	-	CASSFLRTHADTQYF	TGTGCCAGCAGCTTCTTGAGAACCCACGCAGATACGCAGTATTTT
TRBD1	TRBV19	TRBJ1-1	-	CASSVRQGTGTEAFF	TGTGCCAGTAGTGTGAGACAGGGAACGGGCACTGAAGCTTTCTTT
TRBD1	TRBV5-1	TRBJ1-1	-	CASSRQGLDTEAFF	TGCGCCAGCAGTCGACAGGGGCTCGACACTGAAGCTTTCTTT
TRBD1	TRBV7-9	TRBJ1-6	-	CASSPPGQHNSPLHF	TGTGCCAGCAGCCCGCCGGGACAGCATAATTCACCCCTCCACTTT
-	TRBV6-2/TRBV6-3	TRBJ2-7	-	CASSRQVSYEQYF	TGTGCCAGCAGTCGCCAGGTTTCCTACGAGCAGTACTTC
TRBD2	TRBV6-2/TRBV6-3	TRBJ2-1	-	CASSALAGGLTETYNEQFF	TGTGCCAGCAGCGCCCTAGCGGGGGGGTTGACCGAAACCTACAATGAGCAGTTCTTC
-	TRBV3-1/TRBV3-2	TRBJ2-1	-	CASSQVQGGGPYNEQFF	TGTGCCAGCAGCCAAGTCCAGGGCGGGGGCCCTTACAATGAGCAGTTCTTC
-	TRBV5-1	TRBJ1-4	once	CASSLLGTNEKLFF	TGCGCCAGCAGCTTGCTCGGAACTAATGAAAAACTGTTTTTT
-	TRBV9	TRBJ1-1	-	CASSVGRANTEAFF	TGTGCCAGCAGCGTAGGCAGGGCGAACACTGAAGCTTTCTTT
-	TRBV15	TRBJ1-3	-	CATSIDRNAGNTIYF	TGTGCCACCAGCATCGACAGGAACGCTGGAAACACCATATATTTT
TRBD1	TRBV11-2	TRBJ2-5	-	CASSFTGTGQETQYF	TGTGCCAGCAGCTTTACCGGGACAGGGCAAGAGACCCAGTACTTC
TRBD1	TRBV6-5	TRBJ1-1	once	CASSYSEGAAEAFF	TGTGCCAGCAGTTACTCGGAGGGGGCAGCTGAAGCTTTCTTT
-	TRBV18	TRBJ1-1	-	CASSAAGDNTEAFF	TGTGCCAGCTCAGCGGCAGGGGATAACACTGAAGCTTTCTTT